These 30 T cell receptor beta chains share one sample of origin, sequenced in a study. TCRdb itself ran the RT-PCR reads through MiXCR, one entry per CDR3 protein. Among almost 700,000 distinct CDR3 sequences, over 12% were seen once, and the ten largest hold roughly 3.6%. Sequenced material: memory CD4+ T cells from blood. These receptors all stem from a female donor in good health, serving as a healthy control.

The chain is built from TRBV19 and TRBJ2-4; unclear D gene. V lost 7 bases and J lost 0, with 7 bases in between. This CDR3 region has 13 residues. Looked up from germline, CDR1 is LNHDA and CDR2 is SQIVND (reference sequence). This chain's CDR3 is CASKAEAKNIQYF. The CDR3, as DNA: TGTGCCAGTAAGGCAGAAGCCAAAAACATTCAGTACTTC. The whole variable domain, remainder taken from reference TRBV19 and TRBJ2-4, is DGGITQSPKYLFRKEGQNVTLSCEQNLNHDAMYWYRQDPGQGLRLIYYSQIVNDFQKGDIAEGYSVSREKKESFPLTVTSAQKNPTAFYLCASKAEAKNIQYFGAGTRLSVL.

The chain has TRBV24-1 and TRBJ2-1; perhaps TRBD2 as D (6 bases). Germline V lookup: CDR1 KGHDR, CDR2 SFDVKD. The ends were cut back, 8 bases at V and 8 bases at J, with 18 bases in the middle. The CDR3 extends over 14 amino acids. CDR3 coding DNA: TGTGCCACCATGGGCGGGAATAGACCGGATGAGCAGTTCTTC. Residues: CATMGGNRPDEQFF.

This chain joins TRBV12-3 or TRBV12-4 and TRBJ1-1; D call uncertain. V was clipped by 7 bases and J by 1 base, with 13 bases between them. CDR3 length: 14 amino acids. The CDR3 is CASTKPQRNTEAFF. The CDR3 bases are TGTGCCAGCACTAAGCCTCAGAGGAACACTGAAGCTTTCTTT.

This clonotype occurred a few times. The V gene is TRBV24-1, the J gene TRBJ2-7, with D uncertain. The CDR3 contains 14 residues. V dropped 0 bases and J dropped 4 bases, with 9 bases sitting between them. In germline, CDR1 is KGHDR, CDR2 SFDVKD. CDR3 residues: CATSDLPREYEQYF. As DNA, the CDR3 is TGTGCCACCAGTGATTTGCCCAGAGAATACGAGCAGTACTTC.

The chain couples TRBV9 to TRBJ2-1, with 8 bases lining up with TRBD1. CDR1 is SGDLS, CDR2 YYNGEE, per germline. The V gene end was trimmed by 0 bases and the J gene end by 4 bases; junction bases not matched to a gene: 6. This CDR3 has 16 amino acids. The CDR3 DNA follows: TGTGCCAGCAGCGTAGGAGGCAGGGGGCTGTACAATGAGCAGTTCTTC. Its translation: CASSVGGRGLYNEQFF.

The chain has TRBV24-1 and TRBJ2-1; 10 positions agree with TRBD2. This CDR3 is built from 15 residues. The germline V gene has CDR1 KGHDR and CDR2 SFDVKD. V dropped 5 bases and J dropped 9; count of bases not matched to a gene: 9. For the CDR3, the DNA is TGTGCCACCAGTGGTCGAGCGGGAGGGCCAGCTGAGCAGTTCTTC. Its protein is CATSGRAGGPAEQFF.

The chain employs TRBV6-5 and TRBJ1-3, with D perhaps TRBD1 (6 bases). The CDR3 length is 15 residues. The ends were cut back, 5 bases at V and 4 bases at J, with 15 bases in the middle. Germline V gene lookup returns CDR1 MNHEY and CDR2 SVGAGI. The chain's CDR3 is CASSTQGFSGNTIYF. The CDR3 DNA reads TGTGCCAGCAGTACACAGGGCTTTTCAGGAAACACCATATATTTT.

The J gene is TRBJ1-2, the V gene TRBV6-5, with 9 bases fitting TRBD1. This CDR3 spans 13 amino acids. Germline V gene data show CDR1 as MNHEY and CDR2 as SVGAGI. The junction had 3 bases not matched to a gene; V was cut back by 4 bases and J by 6 bases. CDR3 coding DNA: TGTGCCAGCAGTTGGGACAGGGAGCATGGCTACACCTTC. Amino acid sequence: CASSWDREHGYTF.

This clonotype has more than one count but fewer than ten. The V and J genes are TRBV5-1 and TRBJ2-1; D ambiguous. The germline V gene encodes CDR1 SGHRS and CDR2 YFSETQ. Trimming took off 2 bases at V and 7 bases at J, with 10 bases between the two ends. CDR3 length: 13 amino acids. CDR3: CASSFTDSNEQFF. The CDR3 DNA reads TGCGCCAGCAGCTTCACAGACTCGAATGAGCAGTTCTTC.

This clonotype was detected a few times. V gene TRBV6-5 combines with J gene TRBJ1-1; D gene ambiguous. CDR3 length equals 15 residues. The germline V gene has CDR1 MNHEY and CDR2 SVGAGI. V was clipped by 4 bases and J by 1 base, with 13 bases between them. DNA of the CDR3: TGTGCCAGCAGTTCCCATCTACCCTCGAACACTGAAGCTTTCTTT. As protein: CASSSHLPSNTEAFF.

Only a few counts were recorded for this clonotype. The rearrangement links TRBV20-1 to TRBJ2-7; tentative D call: TRBD2 (6 bases). There are 14 residues in the CDR3. V lost 6 bases and J 4 bases, leaving 19 bases between the germline ends. CDR1 is DFQATT, CDR2 SNEGSKA, per germline (reference sequence). CDR3 coding DNA: TGCAGTGCGCAGCTACCGGGACTGCCTTACGAGCAGTACTTC. Amino acid sequence: CSAQLPGLPYEQYF.

The table lists this clonotype with many counts. The chain has TRBV20-1 and TRBJ2-5; TRBD2 matches 7 bases. The V segment lost 6 bases and the J segment 0 bases; nucleotides outside the gene matches: 7. CDR3 size: 14 residues. Germline V gives CDR1 DFQATT, CDR2 SNEGSKA (reference sequence). Here the CDR3 DNA reads TGCAGTGCGGCAGCTAGCGGCTACCAAGAGACCCAGTACTTC. Translating it yields CSAAASGYQETQYF.

The chain joins TRBV7-2 to TRBJ1-5, with D possibly being TRBD1 (5 bases). V gave up 7 bases and J gave up 6 bases, with 19 bases separating them. The CDR3 totals 15 residues. CDR1 and CDR2 (germline): SGHTA, FQGNSA. The CDR3 DNA is TGTGCCAGCACCCAATCCGCTCAGGGAGGTCAGCCCCAGCATTTT. Its translation: CASTQSAQGGQPQHF.

This clonotype was counted once. The chain couples TRBV9 to TRBJ1-2; tentatively, D is TRBD1 (5 bases). Deletions cut 0 bases from V and 7 bases from J, with 13 bases between. This CDR3 contains 14 residues. Germline loops: CDR1 SGDLS, CDR2 YYNGEE. CDR3 region: CASSVDPGTCGYTF. The CDR3 bases are TGTGCCAGCAGCGTAGATCCGGGGACCTGTGGCTACACCTTC. Full variable domain (rest looked up from reference TRBV9 and TRBJ1-2): DSGVTQTPKHLITATGQRVTLRCSPRSGDLSVYWYQQSLDQGLQFLIQYYNGEERAKGNILERFSAQQFPDLHSELNLSSLELGDSALYFCASSVDPGTCGYTFGSGTRLTVV.

The table lists this clonotype with many counts. This chain joins TRBV28 and TRBJ2-7; a possible D gene is TRBD2 (5 bases). The germline gives CDR1 MDHEN, CDR2 SYDVKM. The CDR3 is 10 amino acids. V dropped 11 bases and J dropped 3 bases, with 8 bases sitting between them. This chain's CDR3 is CAYSVYEQYF. In DNA form, the CDR3 reads TGTGCCTATAGCGTCTACGAGCAGTACTTC.

This clonotype occurred many times. CDR3 in amino acids: CAWGGQVQQYF. CDR3 DNA sequence: TGTGCCTGGGGCGGACAGGTACAACAGTACTTC. The chain employs TRBV30 and TRBJ2-7; TRBD1 matches at 7 bases. The CDR3 is 11 residues long. CDR1 is GTSNPN, CDR2 SVGIG, per germline (reference sequence). With V trimmed by 5 bases and J by 10 bases, 8 bases remained unmatched.

This clonotype was seen more than once but under ten times. The chain's CDR3 is CASSYGRISSGNTIYF. CDR3 in DNA: TGTGCCAGCAGTTACGGCAGGATCTCCTCTGGAAACACCATATATTTT. The chain joins TRBV6-6 to TRBJ1-3; D is ambiguous. Per germline, CDR1 MNHNY and CDR2 SVGAGI (reference sequence). Trimming shortened V by 2 bases and J by 0 bases, and 11 bases separated the two germline ends. CDR3 length equals 16 residues.

The rearrangement uses TRBV12-3 or TRBV12-4 and TRBJ2-1, with TRBD1 matching 9 bases. The CDR3 sequence is 15 residues long. The ends lost 6 bases at V and 6 bases at J; junction bases unmatched: 9. CDR3 residues: CASSPVQGARNEQFF. In DNA, the CDR3 is TGTGCCAGCAGCCCCGTACAGGGGGCCCGCAATGAGCAGTTCTTC.

This clonotype has only one observation. The chain uses TRBV30 and TRBJ1-2; 8 bases are a match to TRBD1. With 1 base clipped from V and 8 bases from J, the junction kept 6 bases outside the gene matches. Germline-derived CDR1 and CDR2 are GTSNPN and SVGIG (reference sequence). The CDR3 runs to 13 residues. CDR3 region: CAWSGNRGGGYTF. CDR3 DNA sequence: TGTGCCTGGAGTGGCAACAGGGGGGGAGGCTACACCTTC.

The chain combines TRBV12-3 or TRBV12-4 with TRBJ1-1; D is ambiguous. The V and J ends lost 7 bases and 9 bases respectively, with 21 bases between them. This CDR3 spans 14 amino acids. The CDR3 here is CASTSELGRRKAFF. For the CDR3, the DNA is TGTGCCAGCACCTCTGAACTTGGGCGGCGGAAAGCTTTCTTT.

The chain is built from TRBV20-1 and TRBJ2-5, with D maybe TRBD1 (5 bases). This CDR3 has 12 amino acids. Germline V gene lookup returns CDR1 DFQATT and CDR2 SNEGSKA (reference sequence). Trimming pared 2 bases from V and 7 bases from J, leaving 11 bases between. This CDR3 reads CSARKPGWTQYF. Written as DNA, the CDR3 is TGCAGTGCTAGAAAACCAGGGTGGACCCAGTACTTC.

The chain couples TRBV28 to TRBJ2-7, with 7 bases aligning to TRBD1. J was trimmed by 7 bases and V by 2 bases; bases with no gene match: 11. This CDR3 spans 15 amino acids. Germline CDR1 MDHEN, CDR2 SYDVKM. The CDR3, as DNA: TGTGCCAGCAGTTTACTAAGACAGGGCGGTGGTGAGCAGTACTTC. Amino acids: CASSLLRQGGGEQYF. Full variable domain (rest looked up from reference TRBV28 and TRBJ2-7): DVKVTQSSRYLVKRTGEKVFLECVQDMDHENMFWYRQDPGLGLRLIYFSYDVKMKEKGDIPEGYSVSREKKERFSLILESASTNQTSMYLCASSLLRQGGGEQYFGPGTRLTVT.

This sequence joins TRBV5-1 and TRBJ2-1; 10 bases align to TRBD2. V shed 2 bases and J 9 bases; nucleotides not matched to a gene: 8. From germline, CDR1 is SGHRS and CDR2 YFSETQ. The CDR3 length is 15 residues. The CDR3 sequence: CASSLGLAGVIEQFF. CDR3 nucleotides: TGCGCCAGCAGCTTAGGGCTAGCGGGGGTTATTGAGCAGTTCTTC.

The J gene is TRBJ2-3, the V gene TRBV5-1; D might be TRBD2 (6 bases). From germline, CDR1 is SGHRS and CDR2 YFSETQ. The CDR3 totals 15 residues. Trimming took off 0 bases at V and 4 bases at J, with 12 bases between the two ends. The CDR3 sequence: CASSLGLASADTQYF. CDR3 DNA: TGCGCCAGCAGCTTGGGTCTAGCTAGCGCAGATACGCAGTATTTT.

The chain combines TRBV5-1 with TRBJ2-5, with a tentative D call TRBD1 (6 bases). V was clipped by 1 base and J by 5 bases, with 12 bases between them. The CDR3 sequence is 14 residues long. Germline loops: CDR1 SGHRS, CDR2 YFSETQ. The CDR3 protein is CASSLQGPHETQYF. Here the CDR3 DNA reads TGCGCCAGCAGCTTGCAGGGGCCGCATGAGACCCAGTACTTC.

This clonotype has a count of ten or more. This chain connects TRBV10-3 to TRBJ2-1; 9 bases line up with TRBD1. The trim removed 6 bases at V and 7 bases at J, leaving 4 bases unmatched. The CDR3 is 13 amino acids. Germline CDR1 and CDR2: ENHRY and SYGVKD. The CDR3 protein is CAIRGTGFNEQFF. The CDR3 DNA reads as TGTGCCATCAGGGGGACAGGGTTTAATGAGCAGTTCTTC.

This clonotype came up a few times. The chain combines TRBV6-2 or TRBV6-3 with TRBJ1-5; no clear D gene. The CDR3 spans 12 residues. Trimming shortened V by 6 bases and J by 6 bases, and 9 bases separated the two germline ends. CDR1 MNHEY and CDR2 SVGEGT come from the germline V gene. For the CDR3, the DNA is TGTGCCAGCAGGCTACACGGTCAGCCCCAGCATTTT. Protein sequence: CASRLHGQPQHF.

The table lists this clonotype with many counts. The genes are TRBV29-1 and TRBJ1-3; D not resolved. The V end was cut by 4 bases, the J end by 1 base, with 5 bases between. The CDR3 sequence is 12 residues long. Germline CDR1 reads SQVTM; CDR2 reads ANQGSEA. The CDR3 is CSVVTSGNTIYF. The CDR3 coding sequence is TGCAGCGTTGTGACGTCTGGAAACACCATATATTTT.

The chain is built from TRBV9 and TRBJ2-5; 8 bases agree with TRBD1. V lost 3 bases and J lost 5; bases outside the gene matches: 6. CDR3 length: 14 amino acids. The germline V gene has CDR1 SGDLS and CDR2 YYNGEE. CDR3 in amino acids: CASSGTGFRETQYF. The DNA of the CDR3 is TGTGCCAGCAGCGGGACAGGGTTTAGGGAGACCCAGTACTTC.

This clonotype turned up a few times. DNA for the CDR3: TGTGCCACCAGTGATGCGTACTCCTACGAGCAGTACTTC. This codes for CATSDAYSYEQYF. J is TRBJ2-7 and V is TRBV24-1; D gene unclear. Germline V lookup: CDR1 KGHDR, CDR2 SFDVKD. The CDR3 covers 13 residues. Trimming pared 3 bases from V and 0 bases from J, leaving 5 bases between.